This T cell receptor (beta chain) was documented in a study of blood T cell repertoires in COVID-19. CDR1 is SEHNR and CDR2 is FQNEAQ in the germline V gene (reference sequence). V was trimmed by 4 bases and J by 5 bases, leaving 21 bases between them. The CDR3 contains 17 residues. Participants were aged about 18 to 100 years from approximately 25 US areas. Researchers sorted participants into cohorts using their self-reported clinical history. Clones were read by immunoSEQ multiplex PCR, and TCRdb kept only the in-frame ones, dropping some. Here the sample spans approximately 300,000 clones, 85% being singletons.

The sequencing input was PBMCs or T cells enriched from blood (not recorded which). This receptor was obtained from a woman between 25 and 40 years old who had been exposed to COVID-19. The V call is TRBV7-9, the J call TRBJ1-5, with D possibly matching TRBD1 (6 bases). This chain's CDR3 is CASSSTKAGVVHQPQHF. Here the CDR3 DNA reads TGTGCCAGCAGCTCCACCAAGGCAGGGGTCGTCCATCAGCCCCAGCATTTT.